These 26 T cell receptor beta chains came from one sample sequenced in a study of blood T cell repertoires in COVID-19. TCRdb's copy holds only in-frame clones and misses some; the assay was immunoSEQ multiplex PCR. The repertoire includes 150,000 or so clones, roughly 85% of them detected once, and 4.4% sits in the top ten. The sequencing sample was made of PBMCs or T cells enriched from blood (not recorded which). The receptors were sampled from a woman aged 45-60 years who had recovered from COVID-19.

This clone was counted a single time. The V gene is TRBV29-1, the J gene TRBJ2-1; 8 bases match TRBD2. Germline V gene data show CDR1 as SQVTM and CDR2 as ANQGSEA. The V segment lost 3 bases and the J segment 8 bases; nucleotides outside the gene matches: 9. CDR3 length equals 14 residues. CDR3: CSVDGGGRRDEQFF. CDR3 in DNA: TGCAGCGTTGACGGCGGGGGGAGGAGGGATGAGCAGTTCTTC.

V and J are TRBV9 and TRBJ1-1; no definite D call. The CDR3 has 13 amino acids. CDR1 is SGDLS, CDR2 YYNGEE, per germline. V lost 0 bases to trimming and J lost 4 bases, with 7 bases between them. CDR3 protein: CASSVGSGTEAFF. In nucleotides, the CDR3 is TGTGCCAGCAGCGTAGGATCAGGCACTGAAGCTTTCTTT. The entire variable domain, with the rest obtained from reference TRBV9 and TRBJ1-1, is as follows: DSGVTQTPKHLITATGQRVTLRCSPRSGDLSVYWYQQSLDQGLQFLIQYYNGEERAKGNILERFSAQQFPDLHSELNLSSLELGDSALYFCASSVGSGTEAFFGQGTRLTVV.

The V and J genes are TRBV19 and TRBJ2-1; 7 nucleotides agree with TRBD1. The V gene's germline CDR1 is LNHDA and CDR2 SQIVND (reference sequence). The CDR3 is 14 residues long. V dropped 3 bases and J dropped 9; count of bases not matched to a gene: 8. This chain's CDR3 is CASSMTGKGTEQFF. CDR3 bases: TGTGCCAGTAGTATGACAGGGAAAGGGACTGAGCAGTTCTTC.

The V and J genes are TRBV3-1 (or the pseudogene TRBV3-2) and TRBJ2-7; D might be TRBD2 (6 bases). The CDR3 sequence is 13 residues long. The germline V and J ends were trimmed by 6 bases and 3 bases, with 12 bases remaining between them. Germline CDR1 is LGHDT and CDR2 is YNNKEL (reference sequence). The DNA of the CDR3 is TGTGCCAGCAGGAAGACGGGGGACTACGAGCAGTACGTC. It yields the protein CASRKTGDYEQYV.

This clone was observed a few times. The V call is TRBV7-2, the J call TRBJ1-6; D gene ambiguous. The length of the CDR3 is 12 residues. CDR1 is SGHTA, CDR2 FQGNSA, per germline. The V gene lost 3 bases and the J gene lost 5 bases, with 2 bases spanning the gap. CDR3 region: CASSFNNSPLHF. In DNA, the CDR3 is TGTGCCAGCAGCTTCAATAATTCACCCCTCCACTTT.

The chain combines TRBV19 with TRBJ2-3; 9 nucleotides match TRBD2. The CDR3 extends over 16 amino acids. Trimming took 5 bases from V and 4 from J; bases not matched to a gene: 10. Germline V gives CDR1 LNHDA, CDR2 SQIVND (reference sequence). The CDR3 loop reads CASSLLAGLLSDTQYF. CDR3 sequence (DNA): TGTGCCAGTAGTCTCCTAGCGGGACTACTATCAGATACGCAGTATTTT.

The chain couples TRBV19 to TRBJ2-5; D remains ambiguous. The CDR3 spans 14 residues. V lost 5 bases, J lost 1 base, and 11 bases lay in between. Germline V gene data show CDR1 as LNHDA and CDR2 as SQIVND (reference sequence). The CDR3 sequence: CASSSRFVQETQYF. The CDR3 DNA reads TGTGCCAGTAGTTCCCGTTTCGTCCAAGAGACCCAGTACTTC. Full variable domain (outside the CDR3, taken from reference TRBV19 and TRBJ2-5): DGGITQSPKYLFRKEGQNVTLSCEQNLNHDAMYWYRQDPGQGLRLIYYSQIVNDFQKGDIAEGYSVSREKKESFPLTVTSAQKNPTAFYLCASSSRFVQETQYFGPGTRLLVL.

V usage is TRBV6-5 and J usage is TRBJ1-2; D is ambiguous. V shed 0 bases and J shed 10 bases, with 12 bases lying between them. The CDR3 is made up of 13 amino acids. Germline assignment: CDR1 MNHEY and CDR2 SVGAGI. CDR3: CASSYSGASDYTF. Written as DNA, the CDR3 is TGTGCCAGCAGTTACTCGGGTGCGAGCGACTACACCTTC.

The V call is TRBV11-3, the J call TRBJ2-2; the D gene is possibly TRBD2 (6 bases). The germline V gene encodes CDR1 SGHNT and CDR2 YENEEA. V dropped 5 bases and J dropped 5 bases, with 15 bases sitting between them. CDR3 length: 15 residues. CDR3 sequence (DNA): TGTGCCAGCAGCCCCTTCCAGCGGGCTACCGGGGAGCTGTTTTTT. It is translated as CASSPFQRATGELFF. Full variable domain (missing parts from reference TRBV11-3 and TRBJ2-2): EAGVVQSPRYKIIEKKQPVAFWCNPISGHNTLYWYLQNLGQGPELLIRYENEEAVDDSQLPKDRFSAERLKGVDSTLKIQPAELGDSAVYLCASSPFQRATGELFFGEGSRLTVL.

This sequence joins TRBV7-8 and TRBJ2-1, with D perhaps TRBD2 (6 bases). Trimming removed 5 bases at V and 2 bases at J, with 13 bases between. Germline V CDR1 and CDR2: SGHVS, FQNEAQ. CDR3 length: 15 residues. Written as DNA, the CDR3 is TGTGCCAGCAGCCGCTCCTTAGCGGCCTACAATGAGCAGTTCTTC. Its protein product is CASSRSLAAYNEQFF.

The V call is TRBV5-5, the J call TRBJ1-1; D is unresolved. Germline V gene lookup returns CDR1 SGHKS and CDR2 YYEKEE (reference sequence). There are 12 residues in the CDR3. V was shortened by 4 bases and J by 3 bases, with 7 bases between the two germline ends. The CDR3 sequence is CASSRVHTEAFF. CDR3 nucleotide sequence: TGTGCCAGCAGCCGGGTCCACACTGAAGCTTTCTTT.

V gene TRBV19 combines with J gene TRBJ1-1; perhaps TRBD1 as D (5 bases). Per germline, CDR1 LNHDA and CDR2 SQIVND (reference sequence). V shed 3 bases and J shed 1 base, with 12 bases lying between them. CDR3 length equals 15 residues. The CDR3, as DNA: TGTGCCAGTAGTATCATTGGGGGGAAGAACACTGAAGCTTTCTTT. This codes for CASSIIGGKNTEAFF.

The rearrangement joins TRBV2 to TRBJ2-2; 9 bases are shared with TRBD2. CDR3 length equals 15 residues. Germline V gene sequence: CDR1 SNHLY, CDR2 FYNNEI. V trimming: 4 bases; J trimming: 4 bases; junction bases outside the gene matches: 4. The CDR3 nucleotides read TGTGCCAGCAGTGTTCGAGCGGGGGGCACCGGGGAGCTGTTTTTT. It specifies CASSVRAGGTGELFF.

V usage is TRBV30 and J usage is TRBJ1-6; no firm D call. V was cut by 2 bases and J by 0 bases, with 11 bases left in between. Germline V gene lookup returns CDR1 GTSNPN and CDR2 SVGIG (reference sequence). The CDR3 consists of 16 residues. In nucleotides, the CDR3 is TGTGCCTGGAGTACCTCGGGTGACTCCTATAATTCACCCCTCCACTTT. Protein sequence: CAWSTSGDSYNSPLHF.

The genes are TRBV27 and TRBJ1-5; D gene uncertain. V dropped 3 bases and J dropped 4 bases, with 10 bases sitting between them. Germline loops: CDR1 MNHEY, CDR2 SMNVEV (reference sequence). The CDR3 consists of 14 residues. CDR3 coding DNA: TGTGCCAGCAGTTTGGCAGCGGAAAATCAGCCCCAGCATTTT. Its protein is CASSLAAENQPQHF.

J is TRBJ2-1 and V is TRBV10-3, with D perhaps matching TRBD2 (6 bases). This CDR3 has 12 amino acids. Germline V gene lookup returns CDR1 ENHRY and CDR2 SYGVKD. The CDR3 loop reads CAAGTFYNEQFF. DNA for the CDR3: TGTGCGGCCGGGACTTTCTACAATGAGCAGTTCTTC.

V is TRBV9 and J is TRBJ1-1; D is possibly TRBD1 (5 bases). The V and J ends lost 1 base and 4 bases respectively, with 14 bases between them. CDR3 size: 15 residues. Germline V lookup: CDR1 SGDLS, CDR2 YYNGEE. CDR3 in amino acids: CASSVSSGPGTEAFF. The CDR3, as DNA: TGTGCCAGCAGCGTATCATCAGGGCCGGGCACTGAAGCTTTCTTT.

The CDR3: CASSMGPGELGATNEKLFF. The DNA for the CDR3 is TGTGCCAGTAGCATGGGGCCGGGGGAACTGGGAGCAACTAATGAAAAACTGTTTTTT. The chain couples TRBV19 to TRBJ1-4; tentatively, D is TRBD1 (5 bases). There are 19 residues in the CDR3. CDR1 is LNHDA and CDR2 is SQIVND in the germline V gene (reference sequence). V was pared by 6 bases and J by 0 bases, with 23 bases between.

This clone was counted only a few times. V and J are TRBV7-2 and TRBJ1-6; D is undetermined. CDR3 length equals 14 residues. The germline V gene encodes CDR1 SGHTA and CDR2 FQGNSA. Trimming left V 5 bases short and J 10 bases short, with 15 bases between. DNA for the CDR3: TGTGCCAGCAGCCCGGGAGGAGTATACTCACCCCTCCACTTT. Encoded protein: CASSPGGVYSPLHF. Supplemented by reference TRBV7-2 and TRBJ1-6, the full variable domain reads GAGVSQSPSNKVTEKGKDVELRCDPISGHTALYWYRQSLGQGLEFLIYFQGNSAPDKSGLPSDRFSAERTGGSVSTLTIQRTQQEDSAVYLCASSPGGVYSPLHFGNGTRLTVT.

This chain links TRBV11-2 with TRBJ1-4; the match to TRBD1 covers 9 bases. Germline assignment: CDR1 SGHAT and CDR2 FQNNGV. The ends lost 5 bases at V and 7 bases at J; junction bases unmatched: 5. The CDR3 consists of 14 residues. CDR3 sequence reads: CASSAGTGIEKLFF. Written as DNA, the CDR3 is TGTGCCAGCAGCGCCGGGACAGGGATTGAAAAACTGTTTTTT.

V and J are TRBV7-2 and TRBJ2-5; 10 bases are shared with TRBD1. The germline CDR1 and CDR2 sequences are SGHTA and FQGNSA. Losses at the gene ends were 5 bases for V and 0 bases for J; bases not matched to a gene: 6. The CDR3 extends over 16 amino acids. The CDR3 DNA reads as TGTGCCAGCAGCCCTGGGACAGGGGACGACCAAGAGACCCAGTACTTC. As protein: CASSPGTGDDQETQYF.

V and J are TRBV27 and TRBJ2-4; 10 positions match TRBD2. J lost 5 bases, V lost 3 bases, and 4 bases had no gene match. CDR3 length equals 15 residues. Germline CDR1 MNHEY, CDR2 SMNVEV (reference sequence). CDR3 amino acids: CASSFSSGSENIQYF. In DNA, the CDR3 is TGTGCCAGCAGTTTTTCTAGCGGGAGTGAAAACATTCAGTACTTC.

The chain uses TRBV4-3 and TRBJ1-5, with D unclear. Trimming pared 4 bases from V and 0 bases from J, leaving 10 bases between. Germline-derived CDR1 and CDR2 are LGHNA and YSLEER. The CDR3 length is 15 residues. The CDR3 bases are TGCGCCAGCAGCCGGGAGGCCTATAGCAATCAGCCCCAGCATTTT. This sequence encodes CASSREAYSNQPQHF.

The chain employs TRBV19 and TRBJ1-1; a possible D gene is TRBD1 (6 bases). V lost 11 bases and J 3 bases, leaving 19 bases between the germline ends. Germline CDR1 is LNHDA and CDR2 is SQIVND (reference sequence). The CDR3 extends over 14 amino acids. CDR3 bases: TGTGCCGCTTCCCGGGGGGCGGATTACACTGAAGCTTTCTTT. As protein: CAASRGADYTEAFF. The full variable domain, in which reference TRBV19 and TRBJ1-1 provide the parts outside the CDR3, is DGGITQSPKYLFRKEGQNVTLSCEQNLNHDAMYWYRQDPGQGLRLIYYSQIVNDFQKGDIAEGYSVSREKKESFPLTVTSAQKNPTAFYLCAASRGADYTEAFFGQGTRLTVV.

This rearrangement joins TRBV19 to TRBJ2-2; 8 bases are shared with TRBD1. Germline values: CDR1 LNHDA, CDR2 SQIVND (reference sequence). Trimming took 6 bases from V and 2 from J; bases not matched to a gene: 8. This CDR3 has 16 residues. The CDR3 region has the DNA TGTGCCAGTAGGGGCGGACAGGGTTATAACACCGGGGAGCTGTTTTTT. This codes for CASRGGQGYNTGELFF. The full variable domain, with the rest looked up from reference TRBV19 and TRBJ2-2, is DGGITQSPKYLFRKEGQNVTLSCEQNLNHDAMYWYRQDPGQGLRLIYYSQIVNDFQKGDIAEGYSVSREKKESFPLTVTSAQKNPTAFYLCASRGGQGYNTGELFFGEGSRLTVL.

The J gene is TRBJ1-3, the V gene TRBV6-5; the D is unclear. The germline gives CDR1 MNHEY, CDR2 SVGAGI. The CDR3 sequence is 15 residues long. The germline V and J ends were trimmed by 2 bases and 3 bases, with 11 bases remaining between them. CDR3 DNA: TGTGCCAGCAGTTACATCCCCCTCGGTGGAAACACCATATATTTT. It codes for CASSYIPLGGNTIYF.